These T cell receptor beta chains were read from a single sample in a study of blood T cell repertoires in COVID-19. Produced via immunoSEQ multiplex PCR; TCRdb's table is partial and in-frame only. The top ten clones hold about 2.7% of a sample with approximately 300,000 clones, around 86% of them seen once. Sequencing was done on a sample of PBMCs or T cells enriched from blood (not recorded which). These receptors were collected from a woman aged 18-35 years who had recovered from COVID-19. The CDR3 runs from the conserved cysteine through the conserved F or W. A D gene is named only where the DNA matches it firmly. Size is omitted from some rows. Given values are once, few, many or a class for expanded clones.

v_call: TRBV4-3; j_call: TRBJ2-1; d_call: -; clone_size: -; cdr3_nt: TGCGCCAGCAGCCAACTACTAGTTCCCAATGAGCAGTTCTTC; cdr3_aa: CASSQLLVPNEQFF
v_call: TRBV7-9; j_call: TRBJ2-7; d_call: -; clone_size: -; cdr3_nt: TGTGCCAGCAGCTTAGTGCGCAGTCCTCAGGTACTGTACTTC; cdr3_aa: CASSLVRSPQVLYF
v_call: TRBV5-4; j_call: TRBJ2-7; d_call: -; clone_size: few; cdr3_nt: TGTATGTGGGATAGCGGAGGTGCCGAGCAGTACTTC; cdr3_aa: CMWDSGGAEQYF
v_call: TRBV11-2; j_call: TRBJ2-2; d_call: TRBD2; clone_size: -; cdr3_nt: TGTGCCAGCAGCTTCCGGGCTAGCGGAACGAACACCGGGGAGCTGTTTTTT; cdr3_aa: CASSFRASGTNTGELFF
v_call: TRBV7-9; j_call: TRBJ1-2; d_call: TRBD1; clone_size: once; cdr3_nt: TGTGCCAGCAGCTTAGAGTTTCCGGGACAGGGGTACTATGGCTACACCTTC; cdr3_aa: CASSLEFPGQGYYGYTF
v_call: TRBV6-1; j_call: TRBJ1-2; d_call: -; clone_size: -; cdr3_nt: TGTGCCAGCAGTGAAGACGCGGCTGGGTCTTATGGCTACACCTTC; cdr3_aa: CASSEDAAGSYGYTF
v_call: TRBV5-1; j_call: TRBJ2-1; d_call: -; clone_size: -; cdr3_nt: TGCGCCAGCAGCTTGGCTACTGTAAGTGAGCAGTTCTTC; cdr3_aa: CASSLATVSEQFF
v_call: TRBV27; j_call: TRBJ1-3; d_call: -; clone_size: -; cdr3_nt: TGTGCCAGCAGTTTATCGGGAGGATCGTACTCTGGAAACACCATATATTTT; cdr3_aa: CASSLSGGSYSGNTIYF
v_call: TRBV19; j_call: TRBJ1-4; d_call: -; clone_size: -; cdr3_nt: TGTGCCAGTACGGCCCCGGGACGGGCGTTTTCAGGGGAACTGTTTTTT; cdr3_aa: CASTAPGRAFSGELFF
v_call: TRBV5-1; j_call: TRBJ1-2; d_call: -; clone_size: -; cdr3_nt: TGCGCCAGCAGCTCCCGTAGTGGACTACACGGTGGCTACACCTTC; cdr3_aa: CASSSRSGLHGGYTF
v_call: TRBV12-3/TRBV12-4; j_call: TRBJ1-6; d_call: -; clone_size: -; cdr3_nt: TGTGCCAGCAGTTTAGACTCCGGGTCACCCCTCCACTTT; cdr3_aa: CASSLDSGSPLHF
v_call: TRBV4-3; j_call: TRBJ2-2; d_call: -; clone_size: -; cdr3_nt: TGCGCCAGCAGCCAACACCAAGCGAACCCCCGGCCCGGGGAGCTGTTTTTT; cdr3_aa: CASSQHQANPRPGELFF
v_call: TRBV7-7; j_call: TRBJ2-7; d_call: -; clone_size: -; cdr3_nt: TGTGCCAGCAGCTTGGGCCCTTCCTACGAGCAGTACTTC; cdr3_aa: CASSLGPSYEQYF
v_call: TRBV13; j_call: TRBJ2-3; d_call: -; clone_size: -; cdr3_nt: TGTGCCAGCAGCACGAGCTTAGCTCCGCTCCACACAGATACGCAGTATTTT; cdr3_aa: CASSTSLAPLHTDTQYF
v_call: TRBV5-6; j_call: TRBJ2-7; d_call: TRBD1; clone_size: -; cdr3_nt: TGTGCCAGCAGACCAAGACAGGGGAGAATCTACGAGCAGTACTTC; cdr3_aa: CASRPRQGRIYEQYF
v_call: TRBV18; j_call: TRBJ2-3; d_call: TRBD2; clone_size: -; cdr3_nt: TGTGCCAGCTCACCAAGTCTAGCGGGGGTATCAGGGGATACGCAGTATTTT; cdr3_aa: CASSPSLAGVSGDTQYF
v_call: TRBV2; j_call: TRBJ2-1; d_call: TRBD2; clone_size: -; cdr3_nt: TGTGCCAGCAGTGTTCCGGGACTAGCGGGGGGGCTTGAGCAGTTCTTC; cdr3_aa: CASSVPGLAGGLEQFF
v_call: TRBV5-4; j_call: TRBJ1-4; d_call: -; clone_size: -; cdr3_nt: TGTGCCGGTAGTCGGGGGAACAATGAAAAACTGTTTTTT; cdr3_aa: CAGSRGNNEKLFF
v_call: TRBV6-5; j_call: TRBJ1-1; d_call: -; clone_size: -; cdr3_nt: TGTGCCAGCAGATTCACAGGGTCGAACACTGAAGCTTTCTTT; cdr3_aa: CASRFTGSNTEAFF
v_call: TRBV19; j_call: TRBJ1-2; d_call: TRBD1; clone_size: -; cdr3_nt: TGTGCCAGTAATCCCGACAGGGCCACAAACTATGGCTACACCTTC; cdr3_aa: CASNPDRATNYGYTF
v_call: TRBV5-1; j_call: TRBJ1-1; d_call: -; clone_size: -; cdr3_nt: TGCGCCAGCCTATCTGCGGACAAGATGAACACTGAAGCTTTCTTT; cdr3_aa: CASLSADKMNTEAFF
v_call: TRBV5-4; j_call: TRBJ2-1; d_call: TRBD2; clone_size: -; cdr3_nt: TGTGCCAGCAGCCCTCGACTAGCGGGGAGGAACAATGAGCAGTTCTTC; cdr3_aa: CASSPRLAGRNNEQFF
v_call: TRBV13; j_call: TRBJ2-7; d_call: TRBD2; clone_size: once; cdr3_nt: TGTGCCAGCTCACCTAGCGGGAAGAACTACGAGCAGTACTTC; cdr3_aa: CASSPSGKNYEQYF
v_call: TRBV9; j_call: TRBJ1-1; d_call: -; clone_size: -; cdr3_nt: TGTGCCAGCAGCGTACAGGGGTCCACTGAAGCTTTCTTT; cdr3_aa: CASSVQGSTEAFF
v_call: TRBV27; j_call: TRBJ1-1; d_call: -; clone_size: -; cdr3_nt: TGTGCCAGCAGTCTCCGTGGATGGAGGGATGAAGCTTTCTTT; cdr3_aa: CASSLRGWRDEAFF
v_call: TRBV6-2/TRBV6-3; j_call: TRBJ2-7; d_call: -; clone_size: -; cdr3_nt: TGTGCCAGCAGCAACTTCCGGTACGAGCAGTACTTC; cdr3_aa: CASSNFRYEQYF
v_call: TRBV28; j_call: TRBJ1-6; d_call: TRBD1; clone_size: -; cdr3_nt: TGTGCCAGCAGTTTAGCCCCGCCACAGGGGGCATTGACACCCCTCCACTTT; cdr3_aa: CASSLAPPQGALTPLHF
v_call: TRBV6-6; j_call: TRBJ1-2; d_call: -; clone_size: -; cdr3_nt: TGTGCCAGCACCTTGGACAGTTTCTATGGCTACACCTTC; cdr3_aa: CASTLDSFYGYTF
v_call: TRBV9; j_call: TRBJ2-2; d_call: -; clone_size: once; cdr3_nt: TGTGCCAGCAGCGTAGGTCGCACAGTAACCGGGGAGCTGTTTTTT; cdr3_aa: CASSVGRTVTGELFF
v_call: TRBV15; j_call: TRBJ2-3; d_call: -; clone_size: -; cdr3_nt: TGTGCCACCAGCACCGGAGGTCTGAGCACAGATACGCAGTATTTT; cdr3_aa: CATSTGGLSTDTQYF
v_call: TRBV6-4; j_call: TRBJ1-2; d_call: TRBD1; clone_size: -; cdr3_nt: TGTGCCAGCTTATTACCAGGGGGCAGGGTCAGGTTGAACTATGGCTACACCTTC; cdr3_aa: CASLLPGGRVRLNYGYTF
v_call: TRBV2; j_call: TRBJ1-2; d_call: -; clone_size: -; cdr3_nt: TGTGCCAGCATCTCCGCGGGGCGCTATGGCTACACCTTC; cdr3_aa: CASISAGRYGYTF
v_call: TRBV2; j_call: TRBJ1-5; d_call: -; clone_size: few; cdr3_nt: TGTGCCAGCAGTGTAGGGGCCCCCCAGCCCCAGCATTTT; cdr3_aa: CASSVGAPQPQHF
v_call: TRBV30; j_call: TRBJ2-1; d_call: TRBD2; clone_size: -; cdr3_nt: TGTGCCTGGAGTGTTTCTTCCTTATCGGGAGCGGGGAGATCCTACAATGAGCAGTTCTTC; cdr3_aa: CAWSVSSLSGAGRSYNEQFF
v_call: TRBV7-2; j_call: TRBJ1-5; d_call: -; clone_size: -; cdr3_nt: TGTGCCAGCAGCTTAGCAGGCGGGTTGCTCAATCAGCCCCAGCATTTT; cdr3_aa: CASSLAGGLLNQPQHF
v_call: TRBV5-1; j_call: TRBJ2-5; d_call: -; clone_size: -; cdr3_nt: TGCGCCAGCACCCCCGGCCCGGGGTCTCAAGAGACCCAGTACTTC; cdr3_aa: CASTPGPGSQETQYF
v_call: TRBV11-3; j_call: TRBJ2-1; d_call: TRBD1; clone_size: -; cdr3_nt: TGTGCCAGCAGCTGGACAGGGAACGAGCAGTTCTTC; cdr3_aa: CASSWTGNEQFF
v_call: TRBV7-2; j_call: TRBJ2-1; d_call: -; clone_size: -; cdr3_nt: TGTGCCAGCAGCCTCCGGATCCAGGTCAATGAGCAGTTCTTC; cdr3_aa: CASSLRIQVNEQFF
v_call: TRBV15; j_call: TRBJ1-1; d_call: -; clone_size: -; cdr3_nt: TGTGCCACCAGCAGAGTGATCCCCGGGACTGAAGCTTTCTTT; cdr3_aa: CATSRVIPGTEAFF
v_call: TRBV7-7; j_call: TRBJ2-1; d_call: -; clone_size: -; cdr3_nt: TGTGCCAGCAGCTCCACGGTTATGGATGAGCAGTTCTTC; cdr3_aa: CASSSTVMDEQFF
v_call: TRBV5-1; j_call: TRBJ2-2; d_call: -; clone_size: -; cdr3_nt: TGCGCCAGCAGCTCCATCGAATCACAGGAGCTGTTTTTT; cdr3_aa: CASSSIESQELFF
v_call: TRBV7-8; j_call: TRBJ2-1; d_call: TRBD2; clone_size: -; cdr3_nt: TGTGCCAGCAGCCCTGTTAGCGGGGGGGCCTACAATGAGCAGTTCTTC; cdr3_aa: CASSPVSGGAYNEQFF
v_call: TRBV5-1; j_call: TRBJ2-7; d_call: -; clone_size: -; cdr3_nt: TGCGCCAGCAGGTTGAGGGAAACAGGGTATAGCGAGCAGTACTTC; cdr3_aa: CASRLRETGYSEQYF
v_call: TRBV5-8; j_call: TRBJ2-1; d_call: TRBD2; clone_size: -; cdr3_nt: TGTGCCAGCAGCGGGGGACTAGCGTACGATTGGGGGAGGAATGAGCAGTTCTTC; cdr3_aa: CASSGGLAYDWGRNEQFF
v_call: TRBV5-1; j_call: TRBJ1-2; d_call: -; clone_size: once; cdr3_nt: TGCGCCAGCAGCTTGGACCGCGGGCAGGAGGCCTATGGCTACACCTTC; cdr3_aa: CASSLDRGQEAYGYTF
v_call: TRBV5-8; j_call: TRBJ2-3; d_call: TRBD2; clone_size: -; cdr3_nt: TGTGCCAGCAGCCCTCGACTAGCGGGTTATGATACGCAGTATTTT; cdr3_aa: CASSPRLAGYDTQYF
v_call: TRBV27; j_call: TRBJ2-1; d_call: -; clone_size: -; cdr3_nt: TGTGCCAGTGGAGGTCTCGGGATTTACAATGAGCAGTTCTTC; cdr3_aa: CASGGLGIYNEQFF
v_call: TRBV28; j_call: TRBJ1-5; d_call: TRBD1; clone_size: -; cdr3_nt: TGTGCCAGCAGCCCCAGACAGGGTGGACAGCCCCAGCATTTT; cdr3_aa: CASSPRQGGQPQHF
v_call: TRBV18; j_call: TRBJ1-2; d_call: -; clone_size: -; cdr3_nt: TGTGCCAGCTCACCGACGGGGAACTATGGCTACACCTTC; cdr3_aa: CASSPTGNYGYTF
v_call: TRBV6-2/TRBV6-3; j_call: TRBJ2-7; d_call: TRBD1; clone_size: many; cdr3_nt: TGTGCCAGCAGTTATATGAACGGACAGGGGGCATCCTACGAGCAGTACTTC; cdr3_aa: CASSYMNGQGASYEQYF
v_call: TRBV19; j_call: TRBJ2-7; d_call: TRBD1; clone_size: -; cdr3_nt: TGTGCCAGTAGACTGAAGGGACAGGGGTTCTACGAGCAGTACTTC; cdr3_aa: CASRLKGQGFYEQYF
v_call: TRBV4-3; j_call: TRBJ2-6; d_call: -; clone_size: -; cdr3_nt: TGCGCCAGCAGCCCCCCGTTGGGGGCAGAGTCTGGGGCCAACGTCCTGACTTTC; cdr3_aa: CASSPPLGAESGANVLTF